The present T cell receptor beta chain was sequenced within a study of T cell repertoires in cytomegalovirus infection. This CDR3 region has 15 residues. Trimming cost V 6 bases and J 3 bases; bases outside gene matches: 7. In germline, CDR1 is MNHEY, CDR2 SVGEGT. TCRdb processed the reads anew with MiXCR; each CDR3 protein has one entry. The sample holds around 630,000 distinct CDR3 sequences, roughly a quarter seen once. The sequenced material came from CD8+ T cells from PBMCs. The sequence derives from a human donor in good health (CMV status not recorded). Some clones in this sample may be carry-over from other donors' samples. The chain carries TRBV6-2 or TRBV6-3 and TRBJ2-3; the match to TRBD1 covers 9 bases. The CDR3 region is CASSHDRGRTDTQYF. In DNA form, the CDR3 reads TGTGCCAGCAGCCACGACAGGGGGAGAACAGATACGCAGTATTTT.